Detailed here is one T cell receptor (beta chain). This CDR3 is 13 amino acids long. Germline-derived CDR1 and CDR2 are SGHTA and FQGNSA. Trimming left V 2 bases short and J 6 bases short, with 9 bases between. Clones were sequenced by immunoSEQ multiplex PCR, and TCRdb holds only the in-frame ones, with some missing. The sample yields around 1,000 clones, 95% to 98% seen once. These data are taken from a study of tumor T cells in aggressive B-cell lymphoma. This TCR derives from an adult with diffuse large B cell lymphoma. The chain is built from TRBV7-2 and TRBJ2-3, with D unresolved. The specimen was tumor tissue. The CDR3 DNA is TGTGCCAGCAGCTTAACACCCCCGGATACGCAGTATTTT. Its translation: CASSLTPPDTQYF.